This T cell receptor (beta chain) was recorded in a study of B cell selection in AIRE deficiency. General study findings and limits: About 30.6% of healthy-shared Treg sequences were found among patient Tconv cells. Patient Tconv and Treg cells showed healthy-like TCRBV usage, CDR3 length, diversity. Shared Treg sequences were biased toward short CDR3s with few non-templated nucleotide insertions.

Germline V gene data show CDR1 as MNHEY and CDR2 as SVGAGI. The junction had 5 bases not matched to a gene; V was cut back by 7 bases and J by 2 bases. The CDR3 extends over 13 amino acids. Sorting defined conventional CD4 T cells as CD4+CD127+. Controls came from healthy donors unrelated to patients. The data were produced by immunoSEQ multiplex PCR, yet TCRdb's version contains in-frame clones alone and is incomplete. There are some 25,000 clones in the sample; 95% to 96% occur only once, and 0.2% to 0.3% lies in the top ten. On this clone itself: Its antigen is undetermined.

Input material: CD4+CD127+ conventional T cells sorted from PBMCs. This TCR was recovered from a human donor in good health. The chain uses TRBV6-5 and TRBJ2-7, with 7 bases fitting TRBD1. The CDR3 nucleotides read TGTGCCAGCACTGTCGACAGGGCCTACGAGCAGTACTTC. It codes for CASTVDRAYEQYF.